This T cell receptor beta chain was observed in a study of T cells after yellow fever vaccination. Trimming shortened V by 8 bases and J by 2 bases, and 19 bases separated the two germline ends. The CDR3 totals 16 residues. Notes on the study in general: Among primary-vaccination clones, most reappeared after the booster, at roughly 96% for CD4 and roughly 90% for CD8.

Regarding this clonotype: What it binds is unknown.

5'RACE template switching generated TCR cDNA, adding a universal primer site and UMIs. TCRdb reprocessed the 5' RACE reads with MiXCR, giving one entry per CDR3 protein. The profile shows about 340,000 distinct CDR3 sequences, about 12% of them singletons. This TCR was recovered from a young man who received the YFV17D yellow fever vaccine. The chain joins TRBV12-3 or TRBV12-4 to TRBJ1-5; TRBD1 is a possible D gene (5 bases). Source: CD4+ T cells sorted from PBMCs, taken 15 days after the yellow fever booster vaccination. The CDR3 bases are TGTGCCAGCGCATCCGGGGCACTCAAGGGCAATCAGCCCCAGCATTTT. Translation gives CASASGALKGNQPQHF.